This T cell receptor (beta chain) was obtained from a study of identical twins. V lost 5 bases, J lost 4 bases, and 12 bases lay in between. CDR3 length: 15 amino acids. CDR1 and CDR2 (germline): ENHRY, SYGVKD. In regard to this clonotype: What it binds is not known.

MiXCR, run by TCRdb on the 5' RACE reads, gives a single entry per CDR3 protein. The sample carries about 520,000 distinct CDR3 sequences, under 25% recorded once. General study findings and limits: Twin-shared out-of-frame alpha sequences showed excess low generation probability.

In addition, the sample was reused for a study of T cells expressing NK-cell markers.

The V gene is TRBV10-3, the J gene TRBJ2-6; D uncertain. The receptor's source is a woman under 30 in good health. Input material: CD4+ T cells sorted from blood. In DNA, the CDR3 is TGTGCCATCAGTCTTGGGTTGACCGGGGCCAACGTCCTGACTTTC. Translation: CAISLGLTGANVLTF.